This TCR beta chain was identified in a study of T cells in Graves' hyperthyroidism and ophthalmopathy. Germline V gene lookup returns CDR1 DFQATT and CDR2 SNEGSKA (reference sequence). With 2 bases removed from V and 7 bases from J, the gap between germline ends came to 15 bases. The CDR3 extends over 13 amino acids. The source material, RNA transcripts, was used to amplify TCR beta CDR3 regions. Researchers ran a first-round RT-PCR on the TCR CDR3 using the HTBI primer set. One entry per CDR3 protein, called by TCRdb with MiXCR from the multiplex PCR reads. The data show 450,000 to 700,000 distinct CDR3 sequences, with around 42% seen just once and around 7.7% held by the top ten. Orbital computed tomography and thyroid ultrasound, together with serum TRAb and thyroxine and clinical symptoms, were used for diagnoses.

The sequenced sample consisted of peripheral blood or thyroid tissue (not recorded which). V is TRBV20-1 and J is TRBJ2-7; possible D gene TRBD1, 5 bases. This clonotype originated in a woman younger than 30 with Graves' hyperthyroidism. The CDR3 bases are TGCAGTGCTAGAAGGAAAGGGGCGGAAGAGCAGTACTTC. It is translated as CSARRKGAEEQYF.